The source of this TCR beta chain is a study of T cell repertoires in cytomegalovirus infection. Study-wide background: CMV infection plus the matching HLA type was flagged by public TCR beta signatures. Study results and caveats: HLA-C-restricted TCR beta clonotypes specific for CMV led the ex vivo response. Of the TCR beta families, the public ones yielded a cumulative frequency that identified carriers of CMV plus the relevant HLA.

CDR1 SGHTA and CDR2 FQGNSA come from the germline V gene. This CDR3 comprises 15 residues. V trimming: 3 bases; J trimming: 5 bases; junction bases outside the gene matches: 8. MiXCR, applied by TCRdb to the reads, yields one record per CDR3 protein. The table records roughly 230,000 distinct CDR3 sequences, about 17% of them present only once. This clonotype was recorded many times. What it recognizes is unknown. The sequence derives from a human donor in good health (CMV status not recorded). Some clones in this sample may be carry-over from other donors' samples. Sample: CD8+ T cells from PBMCs. The chain uses TRBV7-2 and TRBJ2-3, with TRBD2 matching 7 bases. The CDR3 region is CASSFTVWGGDTQYF. The CDR3 nucleotides read TGTGCCAGCAGCTTCACTGTGTGGGGGGGAGATACGCAGTATTTT.